This is a list of T cell receptor beta chains from one sample in a study of CD8+ T cells in alopecia areata. Sequencing was performed with immunoSEQ multiplex PCR; in TCRdb, only in-frame clones are kept and a portion is missing. The data show about 42,000 clones, around three fifths seen once. This specimen consisted of CD8+ T cells sorted from blood, obtained at week 4, from a patient treated with tofacitinib. The receptors here all came from a human donor with alopecia areata. Each CDR3 is given with its conserved first and last residue. The D gene is left open where the match is weak. Not every row has a clone size; where given, it reads once, few, many or a size class.

V gene: TRBV29-1; J gene: TRBJ2-7; clone size: -; D gene: -; CDR3 protein: CSVEDRESSYEQYF; CDR3 DNA: TGCAGCGTAGAGGACAGAGAAAGCTCCTACGAGCAGTACTTC
V gene: TRBV29-1; J gene: TRBJ1-1; clone size: medium-sized; D gene: -; CDR3 protein: CSVELPRVDTEAFF; CDR3 DNA: TGCAGCGTTGAATTGCCCAGGGTAGACACTGAAGCTTTCTTT
V gene: TRBV7-2; J gene: TRBJ2-7; clone size: -; D gene: -; CDR3 protein: CASSSSQASDEQYF; CDR3 DNA: TGTGCCAGCAGTTCGTCCCAAGCGTCTGACGAGCAGTACTTC
V gene: TRBV29-1; J gene: TRBJ2-3; clone size: -; D gene: -; CDR3 protein: CSVDDRADTQYF; CDR3 DNA: TGCAGCGTTGACGATCGCGCAGATACGCAGTATTTT
V gene: TRBV7-2; J gene: TRBJ2-3; clone size: -; D gene: -; CDR3 protein: CASSPAGRSTDTQYF; CDR3 DNA: TGTGCCAGCAGCCCGGCCGGGAGAAGCACAGATACGCAGTATTTT
V gene: TRBV30; J gene: TRBJ2-1; clone size: -; D gene: TRBD2; CDR3 protein: CAWSVGSGGGNEQFF; CDR3 DNA: TGTGCCTGGAGTGTAGGTAGCGGGGGGGGCAATGAGCAGTTCTTC
V gene: TRBV19; J gene: TRBJ2-5; clone size: few; D gene: TRBD2; CDR3 protein: CASTTPGLEGETQYF; CDR3 DNA: TGTGCCAGTACCACTCCGGGACTAGAAGGAGAGACCCAGTACTTC
V gene: TRBV30; J gene: TRBJ1-2; clone size: -; D gene: -; CDR3 protein: CAWSIVRSGYTF; CDR3 DNA: TGTGCCTGGAGCATTGTAAGGTCTGGCTACACCTTC
V gene: TRBV29-1; J gene: TRBJ1-1; clone size: -; D gene: -; CDR3 protein: CSPTFNLFREINTEAFF; CDR3 DNA: TGCAGCCCTACCTTTAACCTCTTCAGAGAGATTAACACTGAAGCTTTCTTT
V gene: TRBV6-5; J gene: TRBJ2-5; clone size: once; D gene: -; CDR3 protein: CASSYRDPTEETQYF; CDR3 DNA: TGTGCCAGCAGTTACCGGGACCCCACCGAGGAGACCCAGTACTTC
V gene: TRBV7-8; J gene: TRBJ2-3; clone size: few; D gene: -; CDR3 protein: CASSSPRVPSTDTQYF; CDR3 DNA: TGTGCCAGCAGCTCACCCCGGGTCCCTAGCACAGATACGCAGTATTTT
V gene: TRBV29-1; J gene: TRBJ1-2; clone size: -; D gene: -; CDR3 protein: CSAHPLQGDYGYTF; CDR3 DNA: TGCAGCGCCCACCCCCTACAGGGTGACTATGGCTACACCTTC
V gene: TRBV27; J gene: TRBJ1-5; clone size: -; D gene: -; CDR3 protein: CASSPRIGNQPQHF; CDR3 DNA: TGTGCCAGCAGTCCCCGGATCGGCAATCAGCCCCAGCATTTT
V gene: TRBV29-1; J gene: TRBJ2-3; clone size: -; D gene: -; CDR3 protein: CSVSGGASFGTDTQYF; CDR3 DNA: TGCAGCGTTAGTGGGGGGGCCTCTTTTGGCACAGATACGCAGTATTTT
V gene: TRBV4-3; J gene: TRBJ2-7; clone size: -; D gene: TRBD1; CDR3 protein: CASSQVPQGQSEQYF; CDR3 DNA: TGCGCCAGCAGCCAAGTCCCACAGGGACAGTCTGAGCAGTACTTC
V gene: TRBV30; J gene: TRBJ1-2; clone size: -; D gene: -; CDR3 protein: CAWSSSPGSSHGYTF; CDR3 DNA: TGTGCCTGGAGCTCATCACCCGGGTCCTCCCATGGCTACACCTTC
V gene: TRBV7-2; J gene: TRBJ2-7; clone size: -; D gene: TRBD2; CDR3 protein: CASSTLASGGDYEQYF; CDR3 DNA: TGTGCCAGCAGCACACTCGCTAGCGGGGGAGACTACGAGCAGTACTTC
V gene: TRBV30; J gene: TRBJ2-7; clone size: -; D gene: -; CDR3 protein: CAWSVQYEQYF; CDR3 DNA: TGTGCCTGGAGTGTACAGTACGAGCAGTACTTC
V gene: TRBV27; J gene: TRBJ2-1; clone size: -; D gene: -; CDR3 protein: CASSLSTDNEQFF; CDR3 DNA: TGTGCCAGCAGTTTATCGACGGACAATGAGCAGTTCTTC
V gene: TRBV29-1; J gene: TRBJ1-2; clone size: -; D gene: -; CDR3 protein: CSVEDQENYGYTF; CDR3 DNA: TGCAGCGTTGAAGATCAGGAGAACTATGGCTACACCTTC
V gene: TRBV2; J gene: TRBJ2-2; clone size: -; D gene: -; CDR3 protein: CASVGASGTGELFF; CDR3 DNA: TGTGCCAGCGTGGGGGCCTCGGGCACCGGGGAGCTGTTTTTT
V gene: TRBV7-6; J gene: TRBJ2-7; clone size: -; D gene: -; CDR3 protein: CASSLLSRGNEQYF; CDR3 DNA: TGTGCCAGCAGCTTACTCTCCAGGGGCAACGAGCAGTACTTC
V gene: TRBV29-1; J gene: TRBJ2-5; clone size: -; D gene: -; CDR3 protein: CSVDGVEGKETQYF; CDR3 DNA: TGCAGCGTTGACGGGGTAGAGGGTAAAGAGACCCAGTACTTC
V gene: TRBV29-1; J gene: TRBJ1-2; clone size: -; D gene: TRBD1; CDR3 protein: CSVDSGPTGGNGYTF; CDR3 DNA: TGCAGCGTTGATAGTGGCCCGACAGGGGGGAATGGCTACACCTTC
V gene: TRBV18; J gene: TRBJ2-5; clone size: once; D gene: -; CDR3 protein: CASSPEETQYF; CDR3 DNA: TGTGCCAGCTCACCCGAAGAGACCCAGTACTTC
V gene: TRBV29-1; J gene: TRBJ2-6; clone size: -; D gene: -; CDR3 protein: CSVSADSGANVLTF; CDR3 DNA: TGCAGCGTTTCCGCAGACTCTGGGGCCAACGTCCTGACTTTC
V gene: TRBV29-1; J gene: TRBJ2-7; clone size: few; D gene: TRBD1; CDR3 protein: CSVGTVTSYEQYF; CDR3 DNA: TGCAGCGTAGGGACAGTTACTTCCTACGAGCAGTACTTC
V gene: TRBV4-3; J gene: TRBJ2-1; clone size: -; D gene: -; CDR3 protein: CASSQDVAAGVYNEQFF; CDR3 DNA: TGCGCCAGCAGCCAAGATGTAGCGGCTGGCGTCTACAATGAGCAGTTCTTC
V gene: TRBV9; J gene: TRBJ2-6; clone size: -; D gene: TRBD2; CDR3 protein: CASTGGGSSGANVLTF; CDR3 DNA: TGTGCCAGTACGGGAGGGGGTAGCTCTGGGGCCAACGTCCTGACTTTC
V gene: TRBV28; J gene: TRBJ2-5; clone size: -; D gene: -; CDR3 protein: CASSLEGVRETQYF; CDR3 DNA: TGTGCCAGCAGCCTGGAGGGGGTGAGGGAGACCCAGTACTTC
V gene: TRBV9; J gene: TRBJ2-7; clone size: -; D gene: TRBD1; CDR3 protein: CASSVRAGGGDEQYF; CDR3 DNA: TGTGCCAGCAGCGTAAGGGCAGGGGGCGGTGACGAGCAGTACTTC
V gene: TRBV30; J gene: TRBJ1-3; clone size: -; D gene: -; CDR3 protein: CAWSVEGAGNTIYF; CDR3 DNA: TGTGCCTGGAGTGTAGAGGGGGCTGGAAACACCATATATTTT
V gene: TRBV9; J gene: TRBJ1-5; clone size: -; D gene: -; CDR3 protein: CASSVGQGNQPQHF; CDR3 DNA: TGTGCCAGCAGCGTAGGACAGGGCAATCAGCCCCAGCATTTT
V gene: TRBV29-1; J gene: TRBJ1-2; clone size: few; D gene: TRBD1; CDR3 protein: CSVVQGGDGYTF; CDR3 DNA: TGCAGCGTTGTCCAAGGGGGCGATGGCTACACCTTC
V gene: TRBV29-1; J gene: TRBJ2-5; clone size: -; D gene: TRBD1; CDR3 protein: CSVLPETGGETQYF; CDR3 DNA: TGCAGCGTTTTACCCGAGACAGGGGGAGAGACCCAGTACTTC
V gene: TRBV2; J gene: TRBJ2-3; clone size: -; D gene: -; CDR3 protein: CATSTTTETSTDTQYF; CDR3 DNA: TGTGCCACATCCACCACGACCGAGACAAGCACAGATACGCAGTATTTT
V gene: TRBV7-9; J gene: TRBJ1-1; clone size: -; D gene: TRBD1; CDR3 protein: CASSPRTGGTNTEAFF; CDR3 DNA: TGTGCCAGCAGCCCTCGGACAGGGGGCACGAACACTGAAGCTTTCTTT
V gene: TRBV29-1; J gene: TRBJ2-7; clone size: -; D gene: -; CDR3 protein: CSVVFAVGGPTEQYF; CDR3 DNA: TGCAGCGTTGTATTTGCTGTGGGGGGGCCGACCGAGCAGTACTTC
V gene: TRBV6-1; J gene: TRBJ1-1; clone size: -; D gene: TRBD1; CDR3 protein: CASSHKTGAGTEAFF; CDR3 DNA: TGTGCCAGCAGTCATAAGACAGGGGCAGGCACTGAAGCTTTCTTT
V gene: TRBV29-1; J gene: TRBJ2-7; clone size: -; D gene: TRBD2; CDR3 protein: CSAVTSGRYEQYF; CDR3 DNA: TGCAGCGCCGTGACTAGCGGCCGCTACGAGCAGTACTTC
V gene: TRBV7-6; J gene: TRBJ2-1; clone size: -; D gene: -; CDR3 protein: CASSLDRENEQFF; CDR3 DNA: TGTGCCAGCAGCTTAGACAGGGAGAATGAGCAGTTCTTC
V gene: TRBV29-1; J gene: TRBJ2-7; clone size: few; D gene: -; CDR3 protein: CSVAAGRSYEQYF; CDR3 DNA: TGCAGCGTTGCGGCAGGGAGGTCCTACGAGCAGTACTTC
V gene: TRBV4-3; J gene: TRBJ2-7; clone size: -; D gene: -; CDR3 protein: CASSPGTTYEQYF; CDR3 DNA: TGCGCCAGCAGCCCGGGGACCACCTACGAGCAGTACTTC
V gene: TRBV7-9; J gene: TRBJ2-3; clone size: -; D gene: TRBD1; CDR3 protein: CASSLQGETDTQYF; CDR3 DNA: TGTGCCAGCAGCTTACAGGGGGAAACAGATACGCAGTATTTT
V gene: TRBV27; J gene: TRBJ1-1; clone size: -; D gene: -; CDR3 protein: CASSLIPRGTDEAFF; CDR3 DNA: TGTGCCAGCAGTTTAATCCCCCGGGGGACGGATGAAGCTTTCTTT
V gene: TRBV7-8; J gene: TRBJ1-6; clone size: -; D gene: TRBD1; CDR3 protein: CASSPPRQGPASPLHF; CDR3 DNA: TGTGCCAGCAGCCCCCCAAGACAGGGTCCTGCCTCACCCCTCCACTTT
V gene: TRBV4-1; J gene: TRBJ1-1; clone size: -; D gene: -; CDR3 protein: CASSQATGTTEAFF; CDR3 DNA: TGCGCCAGCAGCCAAGCCACAGGGACCACTGAAGCTTTCTTT
V gene: TRBV29-1; J gene: TRBJ2-6; clone size: -; D gene: -; CDR3 protein: CSVANRDGNSGANVLTF; CDR3 DNA: TGCAGCGTAGCCAACCGGGACGGAAACTCTGGGGCCAACGTCCTGACTTTC
V gene: TRBV27; J gene: TRBJ2-3; clone size: -; D gene: -; CDR3 protein: CASSLTRDTQYF; CDR3 DNA: TGTGCCAGCAGTTTGACCAGGGATACGCAGTATTTT
V gene: TRBV5-1; J gene: TRBJ2-1; clone size: -; D gene: -; CDR3 protein: CASSLPSSYNEQFF; CDR3 DNA: TGCGCCAGCAGCTTGCCGAGCTCCTACAATGAGCAGTTCTTC
V gene: TRBV6-1; J gene: TRBJ2-1; clone size: -; D gene: -; CDR3 protein: CASSDLHGDYNEQFF; CDR3 DNA: TGTGCCAGCAGTGATCTCCACGGGGACTACAATGAGCAGTTCTTC
V gene: TRBV29-1; J gene: TRBJ2-7; clone size: -; D gene: -; CDR3 protein: CSVEGGTVPEQYF; CDR3 DNA: TGCAGCGTTGAAGGCGGGACAGTCCCCGAGCAGTACTTC
V gene: TRBV11-2; J gene: TRBJ2-7; clone size: -; D gene: -; CDR3 protein: CASSLEVGPYEQYF; CDR3 DNA: TGTGCCAGCAGCTTAGAGGTAGGGCCCTACGAGCAGTACTTC